The 20 T cell receptor beta chains given below trace back to one sample, sequenced in a study of tumor and adjacent non-tumor tissue in lung cancer. TCRbeta libraries were built with three rounds of nested PCR, modified from ARM-PCR. TCRdb re-analysed the multiplex PCR reads in MiXCR, keeping a single row per CDR3 protein. The sample lists some 80,000 distinct CDR3 sequences, approximately 77% occurring once. The template was RNA from unsorted bulk tissue. Sequences were obtained from lung tumor tissue. The receptors derive from a woman between 40 and 50 years old with non-small cell lung cancer.

The rearrangement links TRBV11-2 to TRBJ1-3, with D unresolved. Germline CDR1 SGHAT, CDR2 FQNNGV. There are 14 residues in the CDR3. V was cut by 5 bases and J by 6 bases, with 14 bases left in between. The DNA of the CDR3 is TGTGCCAGCAGCACATCGCTTGCATTAAACACCATATATTTT. Translation gives CASSTSLALNTIYF.

The J gene is TRBJ2-3, the V gene TRBV5-5; D possibly corresponds to TRBD1 (6 bases). Per germline, CDR1 SGHKS and CDR2 YYEKEE (reference sequence). The CDR3 loop spans 14 amino acids. The CDR3 region is CTGSQEGGTDTQYF. The CDR3, as DNA: TGTACCGGCAGCCAGGAAGGGGGAACAGATACGCAGTATTTT.

This clonotype came up many times. V is TRBV28 and J is TRBJ2-3, with 16 nucleotides matching TRBD2. Germline loops: CDR1 MDHEN, CDR2 SYDVKM. With V trimmed by 3 bases and J by 0 bases, 18 bases remained unmatched. The CDR3 sequence is 23 residues long. The CDR3 bases are TGTGCCAGCAGTTTGGCTCCGGGACTAGCGGGAGGGACTTATACCCTTAGCACAGATACGCAGTATTTT. Translating gives CASSLAPGLAGGTYTLSTDTQYF.

With regard to this clonotype: This may be a read error, as it is one base from a much larger clone. The V gene is TRBV30, the J gene TRBJ2-1, with unresolved D. The V end lost 2 bases, the J end lost 12 bases, and 11 bases lay between the germline ends. Germline loops: CDR1 GTSNPN, CDR2 SVGIG (reference sequence). The CDR3 runs 11 residues. In DNA form, the CDR3 reads TGTGCCTGGAGTAAGACGGATGTGCAGTTCTTC. Protein sequence: CAWSKTDVQFF.

About this clonotype itself: A junction boundary mismatches the germline segment, possibly from a read error. The chain joins TRBV12-3 or TRBV12-4 to TRBJ2-5; no firm D call. The CDR3 consists of 14 residues. The CDR3 DNA reads TGTGCCAACAGTTTAAAAGTAGTTCAAGAGACTCAGTACTTC. As protein: CANSLKVVQETQYF.

The sample holds one count of this clonotype. The chain recombines TRBV30 with TRBJ1-2; D may be TRBD1 (5 bases). The CDR3 covers 13 residues. The germline V gene encodes CDR1 GTSNPN and CDR2 SVGIG (reference sequence). The CDR3 DNA reads as TGTGCATGTAGTGTATCTGACAGCTATGGCTACACCTTC. Translating gives CACSVSDSYGYTF.

Of note for this clonotype: A read error may be the cause here, since a much bigger clone is one base away. This rearrangement joins TRBV7-9 to TRBJ2-7; 7 bases map to TRBD1. CDR3 length: 16 residues. Looked up from germline, CDR1 is SEHNR and CDR2 is FQNEAQ (reference sequence). DNA for the CDR3: TGTGCCATCAGCTTTTTCCCTGGACAGGATCGATACGAGCAGTACTTC. This codes for CAISFFPGQDRYEQYF.

Concerning this clonotype: This is likely a read error, given that the CDR3 carries no conserved phenylalanine or tryptophan at its end. This chain connects TRBV20-1 to TRBJ1-6, with D unresolved. The CDR3 is 14 residues long. From germline, CDR1 is DFQATT and CDR2 SNEGSKA (reference sequence). As DNA, the CDR3 is TGCAGCCCCGGGAGGAGCTCCTATAATTCACCCCTCCACCTT. Its protein is CSPGRSSYNSPLHL.

As to this clonotype: This could be a read error, since a much larger clone is one nucleotide away. The CDR3 bases are TGTGCCAGCAGCTTATTAGCGAGAGATTATGAGCAGTTCTTC. It is translated as CASSLLARDYEQFF. The chain uses TRBV28 and TRBJ2-1; a weak D match, TRBD2 (5 bases). The CDR3 covers 14 residues. Germline CDR1 and CDR2: MDHEN and SYDVKM.

Comment on this clonotype: Since a much larger clone is just one base distant, this may be a read error. The gene calls are TRBV20-1 and TRBJ2-1; 9 bases agree with TRBD2. Looked up from germline, CDR1 is DFQATT and CDR2 is SNEGSKA (reference sequence). The CDR3 extends over 16 amino acids. Germline trimming cut 3 bases from V and 5 bases from J; bases unmatched to any gene: 11. This chain's CDR3 is CSASGRTGGGDNEQFF. In DNA form, the CDR3 reads TGCAGTGCTAGCGGACGGACTGGCGGGGGGGACAATGAGCAGTTCTTC.

J is TRBJ1-6 and V is TRBV6-5; possible D gene TRBD1, 6 bases. The CDR3 length is 15 residues. Germline V gene lookup returns CDR1 MNHEY and CDR2 SVGAGI. The CDR3 reads CASGSGQSYNSPLHF. Written as DNA, the CDR3 is TGTGCAAGCGGTTCAGGACAGTCCTATAATTCACCCCTCCACTTT.

With respect to this clonotype: A junction end diverges from the germline sequence, so it may reflect a read error. V usage is TRBV6-5 and J usage is TRBJ2-7; the D is unclear. There are 15 residues in the CDR3. CDR1 and CDR2 from the germline V gene are MNHEY and SVGAGI. The CDR3 region has the DNA TGTGTCAGCAGCCGAACCAGTTTTAGCTCCTACGAGCAGTATTTC. Protein: CVSSRTSFSSYEQYF.

A note on this clonotype: This CDR3 is missing its conserved last phenylalanine or tryptophan, likely due to a read error. Because the CDR3's place on the DNA is in doubt, the DNA is left out and the CDR3 is given as listed by TCRdb. This sequence joins TRBV4-1 and TRBJ2-3. Ends included, the CDR3 has 12 residues. Per germline, CDR1 MGHRA and CDR2 YSYEKL. CDR3 amino acids: CASSQRLDTQYS.

Of note for this clonotype: This may come from a read error, since a much larger clone is one base off. V gene TRBV14 combines with J gene TRBJ2-1; D is unclear. There are 18 residues in the CDR3. The V gene's germline CDR1 is SGHDN and CDR2 FVKESK. The CDR3 reads CASSQDLTARLSYKEQSF. The CDR3 nucleotides are TGTGCCAGCAGCCAAGATCTAACCGCTAGGTTATCCTACAAAGAGCAGTCCTTC.

This clonotype appeared a single time. One junction end disagrees with the germline gene, perhaps due to a read error. V usage is TRBV6-1 and J usage is TRBJ1-2; no reliable D call. The CDR3 is 14 residues long. The germline gives CDR1 MNHNS, CDR2 SASEGT. Written as DNA, the CDR3 is TGTGCCAGCAGTGAAAACAGTGCTAACTACGGCTGCACCTTC. This codes for CASSENSANYGCTF.

As concerns this clonotype: As the CDR3 is not closed by the conserved phenylalanine or tryptophan, this likely results from a read error. The chain combines TRBV12-3 or TRBV12-4 with TRBJ2-5; the D gene could be TRBD1 or TRBD2 (5 bases each). The ends were cut back, 5 bases at V and 3 bases at J, with 28 bases in the middle. The CDR3 is made up of 19 amino acids. In nucleotides, the CDR3 is TGTGCCAGCAGTCCAGGGCAGGGCAGGGACCCGACTAAGGAAGAGACCCAGTACCTC. Translating gives CASSPGQGRDPTKEETQYL.

This chain uses TRBV19 with TRBJ2-2; D is unresolved. Between the trimmed V and J ends, which lost 7 bases and 2 bases, there was a span of 11 bases. Germline V lookup: CDR1 LNHDA, CDR2 SQIVND (reference sequence). The CDR3 is made up of 14 amino acids. CDR3 nucleotides: TGTGCCAGTATTGCGGAGATAAACACCGGGGAGCTGTTTTTT. Residues: CASIAEINTGELFF.

This clonotype was seen only once. CDR3 sequence (DNA): TGCGCCAGCAGCCAAGTATCAGAGTCCAGCTACACCTTC. Residues: CASSQVSESSYTF. This chain joins TRBV4-1 and TRBJ1-2; D gene ambiguous. The V end lost 1 base, the J end lost 9 bases, and 12 bases lay between the germline ends. CDR1 MGHRA and CDR2 YSYEKL come from the germline V gene. CDR3 length: 13 residues.

On this clonotype: A read error may produce the germline difference seen at one junction end. The gene calls are TRBV6-1 and TRBJ2-7; D is uncertain. This CDR3 contains 11 residues. The V gene's germline CDR1 is MNHNS and CDR2 SASEGT. CDR3 in amino acids: CVSWQSYEQYF. CDR3 sequence (DNA): TGTGTCAGCTGGCAGTCCTACGAGCAGTACTTC.

This chain uses TRBV11-2 with TRBJ1-1; unclear D gene. This CDR3 comprises 13 residues. Germline CDR1 reads SGHAT; CDR2 reads FQNNGV. V lost 3 bases and J lost 4, with 9 bases in between. The CDR3 nucleotides are TGTGCCAGCAGCTTTGTAATCTTCACTGAAGCTTTCTTT. Translating it yields CASSFVIFTEAFF.